The 24 T cell receptor beta chains below were found in one sample sequenced in a study of control samples from healthy donors and cancer patients (dated by TCRdb to about 2020). The library was prepared using the immunoSEQ multiplex PCR assay. Drawn from immuneACCESS, this table holds only the in-frame rearrangements with V and J called that TCRdb kept. Clones are partly lost; checked studies trace under half to an unresolved V gene and leave the rest unexplained. The sample table lists around 250,000 clones, almost 85% of them with a count of one. Roughly 14% of the sample belongs to the ten largest clones. The sequenced material came from PBMCs. All receptors come from a woman aged 55-70 years with lung cancer.

The V call is TRBV7-8, the J call TRBJ2-7; TRBD1 matches at 7 bases. CDR1 is SGHVS and CDR2 is FQNEAQ in the germline V gene. Trimming cost V 5 bases and J 6 bases; bases outside gene matches: 4. This CDR3 contains 12 residues. This CDR3 reads CASSQQGPEQYF. The CDR3, as DNA: TGTGCCAGCAGCCAACAGGGGCCCGAGCAGTACTTC. The full variable domain, in which reference TRBV7-8 and TRBJ2-7 provide the parts outside the CDR3, is GAGVSQSPRYKVAKRGQDVALRCDPISGHVSLFWYQQALGQGPEFLTYFQNEAQLDKSGLPSDRFFAERPEGSVSTLKIQRTQQEDSAVYLCASSQQGPEQYFGPGTRLTVT.

The chain couples TRBV7-9 to TRBJ1-1; the match to TRBD1 covers 10 bases. CDR3 length: 15 residues. Looked up from germline, CDR1 is SEHNR and CDR2 is FQNEAQ (reference sequence). J lost 4 bases, V lost 2 bases, and 4 bases had no gene match. The CDR3: CASSLRDRGITEAFF. CDR3 DNA sequence: TGTGCCAGCAGCTTAAGGGACAGGGGAATCACTGAAGCTTTCTTT.

The chain links TRBV28 to TRBJ2-3, with 11 nucleotides matching TRBD1. This CDR3 spans 15 amino acids. The V segment lost 3 bases and the J segment 3 bases; nucleotides outside the gene matches: 2. Germline CDR1 reads MDHEN; CDR2 reads SYDVKM. The CDR3 DNA sequence: TGTGCCAGCAGTTTGGGGACAGGGGGAACAGATACGCAGTATTTT. Translation gives CASSLGTGGTDTQYF.

V is TRBV19 and J is TRBJ1-2; TRBD1 matches 9 bases. V was pared by 8 bases and J by 4 bases, with 5 bases of the junction left unmatched. CDR3 size: 13 residues. CDR1 is LNHDA, CDR2 SQIVND, per germline (reference sequence). CDR3 amino acids: CASGMTGGYGYTF. The CDR3 DNA reads TGTGCCAGTGGAATGACAGGGGGCTATGGCTACACCTTC.

The chain couples TRBV9 to TRBJ2-4, with 9 bases aligning to TRBD2. With V trimmed by 0 bases and J by 6 bases, 1 base remained unmatched. The CDR3 has 14 residues. Germline CDR1 reads SGDLS; CDR2 reads YYNGEE. The CDR3 nucleotides read TGTGCCAGCAGCGTAGAAGCGGGGGGAAACATTCAGTACTTC. Translation: CASSVEAGGNIQYF.

This sequence joins TRBV10-3 and TRBJ1-4; the D gene is possibly TRBD1 (5 bases). Per germline, CDR1 ENHRY and CDR2 SYGVKD. V dropped 0 bases and J dropped 10 bases, with 21 bases sitting between them. This CDR3 spans 17 amino acids. The CDR3 nucleotides read TGTGCCATCAGTGAGTCGAATCAGCCAGACAGTCGGGGAAAACTGTTTTTT. It codes for CAISESNQPDSRGKLFF.

Regarding this clone: Other DNA sequences in the same sample also yield this CDR3. J is TRBJ2-1 and V is TRBV6-5; TRBD2 agrees at 7 bases. The CDR3 totals 14 residues. The junction had 5 bases not matched to a gene; V was cut back by 5 bases and J by 4 bases. Germline V gene data show CDR1 as MNHEY and CDR2 as SVGAGI. Here the CDR3 reads CASSRAGAYNEQFF. In nucleotides, the CDR3 is TGTGCCAGCAGTCGGGCGGGAGCGTACAATGAGCAGTTCTTC.

The chain uses TRBV28 and TRBJ1-4; tentative D call: TRBD1 (5 bases). CDR1 and CDR2 (germline): MDHEN, SYDVKM. V lost 7 bases, J lost 16 bases, and 16 bases lay in between. The CDR3 runs to 11 residues. CDR3 nucleotides: TGTGCCAGCACCGACCGGACAAAATCGTTTTTT. Its protein is CASTDRTKSFF.

The genes are TRBV9 and TRBJ2-7; 7 bases map to TRBD1. Germline CDR1 is SGDLS and CDR2 is YYNGEE. The CDR3 consists of 15 residues. V was clipped by 3 bases and J by 0 bases; unmatched bases: 6. The CDR3 DNA is TGTGCCAGCAGCGCGGGACAGCAGGACTCCTACGAGCAGTACTTC. Translated, it gives CASSAGQQDSYEQYF.

This sequence joins TRBV3-1 (or the pseudogene TRBV3-2) and TRBJ1-2; the D is unclear. Germline V CDR1 and CDR2: LGHDT, YNNKEL (reference sequence). The V end was cut by 3 bases, the J end by 2 bases, with 13 bases between. CDR3 length equals 15 residues. CDR3 sequence: CASSQNLRANYGYTF. As DNA, the CDR3 is TGTGCCAGCAGCCAGAATTTACGGGCCAACTATGGCTACACCTTC.

Concerning this clone itself: The same CDR3 arises from other DNA sequences in this sample as well. The chain employs TRBV18 and TRBJ2-6; D gene unclear. This CDR3 has 13 amino acids. The germline gives CDR1 KGHSH, CDR2 LQKENI. V was cut by 3 bases and J by 3 bases, with 3 bases left in between. The CDR3 bases are TGTGCCAGCTCACCCGGTGGGGCCAACGTCCTGACTTTC. Its translation is CASSPGGANVLTF. The variable domain in full, completed from reference TRBV18 and TRBJ2-6, reads NAGVMQNPRHLVRRRGQEARLRCSPMKGHSHVYWYRQLPEEGLKFMVYLQKENIIDESGMPKERFSAEFPKEGPSILRIQQVVRGDSAAYFCASSPGGANVLTFGAGSRLTVL.

The chain's CDR3 is CASSEIQGGRPGELFF. CDR3 bases: TGTGCCAGCAGTGAGATACAGGGGGGCCGCCCCGGGGAGCTGTTTTTT. This sequence joins TRBV27 and TRBJ2-2; 8 positions match TRBD1. CDR1 MNHEY and CDR2 SMNVEV come from the germline V gene (reference sequence). V shed 5 bases, J shed 6 bases, and the junction held 11 bases outside the gene matches. The CDR3 is 16 residues long.

V usage is TRBV11-2 and J usage is TRBJ2-7; the D is unclear. This CDR3 contains 14 residues. Between the trimmed V and J ends, which lost 2 bases and 0 bases, there was a span of 8 bases. Germline-derived CDR1 and CDR2 are SGHAT and FQNNGV. The CDR3 loop is CASSLSEASYEQYF. CDR3 coding DNA: TGTGCCAGCAGCTTATCTGAGGCCTCCTACGAGCAGTACTTC.

The J gene is TRBJ1-1, the V gene TRBV7-2; D gene ambiguous. Germline loops: CDR1 SGHTA, CDR2 FQGNSA. This CDR3 is 14 amino acids long. The ends were cut back, 3 bases at V and 1 base at J, with 9 bases in the middle. The CDR3 coding sequence is TGTGCCAGCAGCTTCCTTAACGGGAACACTGAAGCTTTCTTT. Amino acid sequence: CASSFLNGNTEAFF.

This chain links TRBV28 with TRBJ2-1; the D gene is possibly TRBD2 (6 bases). CDR1 is MDHEN, CDR2 SYDVKM, per germline. V lost 2 bases, J lost 5 bases, and 13 bases lay in between. This CDR3 comprises 15 residues. CDR3 DNA sequence: TGTGCCAGCAGTTTAGGTGGGAGGTTCGACAATGAGCAGTTCTTC. Its translation: CASSLGGRFDNEQFF.

CDR3 nucleotide sequence: TGTGCCAGCAGTTTTGGTGGTGATTCGGGCGGCTACACCTTC. The encoded protein is CASSFGGDSGGYTF. J is TRBJ1-2 and V is TRBV28, with D unresolved. The CDR3 loop spans 14 amino acids. CDR1 is MDHEN, CDR2 SYDVKM, per germline. V lost 3 bases to trimming and J lost 8 bases, with 16 bases between them.

This clone was recorded at least ten times. The chain has TRBV25-1 and TRBJ1-5; possible D gene TRBD1, 5 bases. The germline V and J ends were trimmed by 2 bases and 0 bases, with 5 bases remaining between them. Germline lookup yields CDR1 MGHDK and CDR2 SYGVNS. The CDR3 extends over 14 amino acids. The CDR3 region has the DNA TGTGCCAGCAGTGAAGGACATAGCAATCAGCCCCAGCATTTT. Residues: CASSEGHSNQPQHF.

The chain links TRBV11-2 to TRBJ1-1; D possibly corresponds to TRBD1 (5 bases). Germline values: CDR1 SGHAT, CDR2 FQNNGV. V dropped 2 bases and J dropped 4 bases, with 11 bases sitting between them. The CDR3 spans 14 residues. CDR3 protein: CASSLLGDATEAFF. In DNA, the CDR3 is TGTGCCAGCAGCTTACTGGGGGATGCCACTGAAGCTTTCTTT.

The chain is built from TRBV2 and TRBJ2-3; D not certain. V shed 3 bases and J shed 2 bases, with 12 bases lying between them. The CDR3 spans 15 residues. Germline CDR1 and CDR2: SNHLY and FYNNEI. CDR3 coding DNA: TGTGCCAGCAGTGATAACCCCCAGAACACAGATACGCAGTATTTT. This sequence encodes CASSDNPQNTDTQYF.

The gene calls are TRBV5-1 and TRBJ2-3, with 12 bases that match TRBD2. CDR3 length equals 15 residues. V dropped 3 bases and J dropped 1; count of bases not matched to a gene: 0. The V gene's germline CDR1 is SGHRS and CDR2 YFSETQ. DNA of the CDR3: TGCGCCAGCAGCTCTAGCGGGGGGGGCACAGATACGCAGTATTTT. Translation gives CASSSSGGGTDTQYF.

The chain uses TRBV9 and TRBJ1-1, with D hard to call. Germline V gene sequence: CDR1 SGDLS, CDR2 YYNGEE. With 2 bases removed from V and 1 base from J, the gap between germline ends came to 6 bases. This CDR3 has 13 residues. The CDR3 DNA follows: TGTGCCAGCAGCGTGTACGGGAACACTGAAGCTTTCTTT. It is translated as CASSVYGNTEAFF. Supplemented by reference TRBV9 and TRBJ1-1, the full variable domain reads DSGVTQTPKHLITATGQRVTLRCSPRSGDLSVYWYQQSLDQGLQFLIQYYNGEERAKGNILERFSAQQFPDLHSELNLSSLELGDSALYFCASSVYGNTEAFFGQGTRLTVV.

The rearrangement uses TRBV18 and TRBJ2-2, with no clear D. Trimming stripped 3 bases from V and 2 bases from J, with 4 bases between. Per the germline V gene, CDR1 is KGHSH and CDR2 is LQKENI. The CDR3 consists of 13 residues. This CDR3 reads CASSPDNTGELFF. CDR3 DNA sequence: TGTGCCAGCTCACCCGATAACACCGGGGAGCTGTTTTTT.

The chain has TRBV10-1 and TRBJ2-1; TRBD2 aligns across 11 bases. In germline, CDR1 is WNHNN, CDR2 SYGVQD (reference sequence). The CDR3 is made up of 15 amino acids. Unmatched junction bases numbered 9, after V lost 8 bases and J lost 6 bases. The CDR3 DNA reads TGCGCCAGCTCTTATAGCGGGGGGGCTGTCAATGAGCAGTTCTTC. It encodes CASSYSGGAVNEQFF.

The chain employs TRBV5-1 and TRBJ1-2; unclear D gene. V was shortened by 3 bases and J by 0 bases, with 12 bases between the two germline ends. There are 15 residues in the CDR3. Germline loops: CDR1 SGHRS, CDR2 YFSETQ. The CDR3 nucleotides are TGCGCCAGCAGCTCTGGAGGCGGGGCTAACTATGGCTACACCTTC. As protein: CASSSGGGANYGYTF.